This note documents a single T cell receptor (beta chain) sequence. There are 15 residues in the CDR3. This specimen comes from a study of blood T cell repertoires in COVID-19. The method was immunoSEQ multiplex PCR; TCRdb's version includes in-frame clones alone and lacks a portion of them. Of 250,000 to 300,000 clones detected, about 87% appear once; the ten largest clones hold about 10%. This receptor was obtained from a woman aged 70-85 years with COVID-19, enrolled during active disease. Material: peripheral blood. The chain carries TRBV21-1 and TRBJ1-5; TRBD1, the table's D call, lacks a check against the DNA. TRBV21-1 counts as a pseudogene. The CDR3 coding sequence is TGTGCCAGCAGCAAGACAGACGGTAGCAATCAGCCCCAGCATTTT. Amino acid sequence: CASSKTDGSNQPQHF.